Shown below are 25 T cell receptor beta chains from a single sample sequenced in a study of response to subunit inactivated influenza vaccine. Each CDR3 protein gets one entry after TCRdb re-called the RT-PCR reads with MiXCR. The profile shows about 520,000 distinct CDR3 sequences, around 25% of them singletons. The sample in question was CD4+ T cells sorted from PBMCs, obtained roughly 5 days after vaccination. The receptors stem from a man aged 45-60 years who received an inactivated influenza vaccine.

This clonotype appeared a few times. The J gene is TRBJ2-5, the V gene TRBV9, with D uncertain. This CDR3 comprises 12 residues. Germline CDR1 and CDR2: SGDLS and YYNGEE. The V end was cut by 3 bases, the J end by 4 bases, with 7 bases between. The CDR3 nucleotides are TGTGCCAGCAGCGCCGATCCAGAGACCCAGTACTTC. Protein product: CASSADPETQYF.

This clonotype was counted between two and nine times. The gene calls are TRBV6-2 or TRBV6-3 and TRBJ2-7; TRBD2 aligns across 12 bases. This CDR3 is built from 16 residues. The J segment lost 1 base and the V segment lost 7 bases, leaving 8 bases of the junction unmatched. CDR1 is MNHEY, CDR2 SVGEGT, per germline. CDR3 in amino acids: CASTLTSGSWSYEQYF. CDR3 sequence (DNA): TGTGCCAGCACCTTGACTAGCGGGAGTTGGTCCTACGAGCAGTACTTC.

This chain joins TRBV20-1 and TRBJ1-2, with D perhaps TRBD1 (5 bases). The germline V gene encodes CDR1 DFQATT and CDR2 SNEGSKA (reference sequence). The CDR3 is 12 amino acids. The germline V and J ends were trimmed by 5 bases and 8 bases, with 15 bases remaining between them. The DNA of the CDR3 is TGCAGTGCTCCAAGGAGAGGGGAAGGCTACACCTTC. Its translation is CSAPRRGEGYTF.

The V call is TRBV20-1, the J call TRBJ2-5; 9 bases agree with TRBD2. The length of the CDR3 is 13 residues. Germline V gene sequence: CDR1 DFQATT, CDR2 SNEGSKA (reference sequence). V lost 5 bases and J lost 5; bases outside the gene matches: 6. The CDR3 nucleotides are TGCAGTGCTTACCTAGCGGGGATGGAGACCCAGTACTTC. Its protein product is CSAYLAGMETQYF.

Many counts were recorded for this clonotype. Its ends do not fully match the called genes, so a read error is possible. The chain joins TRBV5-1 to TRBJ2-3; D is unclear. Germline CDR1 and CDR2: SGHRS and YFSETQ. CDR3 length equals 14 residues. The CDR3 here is CASSLDRSTDTQYF. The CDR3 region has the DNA TGTGCCAGCAGTTTGGACCGGAGCACAGATACGCAGTATTTT. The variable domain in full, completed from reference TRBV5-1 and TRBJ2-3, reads KAGVTQTPRYLIKTRGQQVTLSCSPISGHRSVSWYQQTPGQGLQFLFEYFSETQRNKGNFPGRFSGRQFSNSRSEMNVSTLELGDSALYLCASSLDRSTDTQYFGPGTRLTVL.

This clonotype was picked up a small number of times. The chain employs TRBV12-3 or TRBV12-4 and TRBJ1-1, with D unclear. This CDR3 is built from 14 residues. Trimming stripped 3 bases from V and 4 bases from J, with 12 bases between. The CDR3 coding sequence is TGTGCCAGCAGTTTGGTGGTTTCCGGCACTGAAGCTTTCTTT. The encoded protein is CASSLVVSGTEAFF.

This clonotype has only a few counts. CDR3 loop: CASSLPGSSGNTIYF. The DNA of the CDR3 is TGTGCCAGCAGTTTACCGGGTAGCTCTGGAAACACCATATATTTT. The V gene is TRBV12-3 or TRBV12-4, the J gene TRBJ1-3; no firm D call. Trimming pared 2 bases from V and 0 bases from J, leaving 8 bases between. The CDR3 contains 15 residues.

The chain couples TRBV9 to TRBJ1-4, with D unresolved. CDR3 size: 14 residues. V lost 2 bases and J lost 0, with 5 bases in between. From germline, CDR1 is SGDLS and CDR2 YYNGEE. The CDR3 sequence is CASSVGTTNEKLFF. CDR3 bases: TGTGCCAGCAGCGTGGGTACAACTAATGAAAAACTGTTTTTT.

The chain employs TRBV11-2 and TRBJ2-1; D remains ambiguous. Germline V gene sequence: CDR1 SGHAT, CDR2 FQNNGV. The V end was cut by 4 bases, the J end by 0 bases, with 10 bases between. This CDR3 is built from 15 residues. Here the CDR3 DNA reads TGTGCCAGCAGCTCCGACAAGAGCTCCTACAATGAGCAGTTCTTC. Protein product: CASSSDKSSYNEQFF.

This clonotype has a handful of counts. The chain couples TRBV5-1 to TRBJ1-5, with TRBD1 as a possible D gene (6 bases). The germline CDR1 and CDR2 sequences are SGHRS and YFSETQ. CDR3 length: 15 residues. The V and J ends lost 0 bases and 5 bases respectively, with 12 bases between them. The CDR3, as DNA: TGCGCCAGCAGCTTGGGGGGGCCGACAGATCAGCCCCAGCATTTT. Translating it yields CASSLGGPTDQPQHF. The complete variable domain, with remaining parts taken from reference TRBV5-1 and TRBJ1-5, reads KAGVTQTPRYLIKTRGQQVTLSCSPISGHRSVSWYQQTPGQGLQFLFEYFSETQRNKGNFPGRFSGRQFSNSRSEMNVSTLELGDSALYLCASSLGGPTDQPQHFGDGTRLSIL.

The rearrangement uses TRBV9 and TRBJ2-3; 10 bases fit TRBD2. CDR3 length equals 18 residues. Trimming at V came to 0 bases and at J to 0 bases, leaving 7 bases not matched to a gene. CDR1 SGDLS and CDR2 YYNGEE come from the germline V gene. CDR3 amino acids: CASSVGLAGALSTDTQYF. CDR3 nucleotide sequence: TGTGCCAGCAGCGTAGGTCTAGCGGGGGCCCTTAGCACAGATACGCAGTATTTT.

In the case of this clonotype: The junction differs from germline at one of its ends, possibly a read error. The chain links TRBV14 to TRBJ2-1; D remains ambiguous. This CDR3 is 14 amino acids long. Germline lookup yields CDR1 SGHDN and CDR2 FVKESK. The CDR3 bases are TGTGCCAGCAGCCGTCGAGGCGGTGTCAATGAGCAGCTCTTC. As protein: CASSRRGGVNEQLF. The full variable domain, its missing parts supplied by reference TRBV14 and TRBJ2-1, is EAGVTQFPSHSVIEKGQTVTLRCDPISGHDNLYWYRRVMGKEIKFLLHFVKESKQDESGMPNNRFLAERTGGTYSTLKVQPAELEDSGVYFCASSRRGGVNEQLFGPGTRLTVL.

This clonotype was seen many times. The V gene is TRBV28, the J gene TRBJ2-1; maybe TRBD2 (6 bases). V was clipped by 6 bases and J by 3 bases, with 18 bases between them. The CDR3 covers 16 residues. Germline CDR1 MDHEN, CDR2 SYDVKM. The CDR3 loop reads CASSPSRDFGYNEQFF. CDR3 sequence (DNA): TGTGCCAGCAGCCCTTCGAGGGACTTTGGCTACAATGAGCAGTTCTTC.

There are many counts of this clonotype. The CDR3 sequence is CAISSVYDEKLFF. The CDR3 bases are TGTGCCATCTCCTCCGTCTACGATGAAAAACTGTTTTTT. V usage is TRBV10-3 and J usage is TRBJ1-4; D is unclear. Germline CDR1 and CDR2: ENHRY and SYGVKD. V was cut by 8 bases and J by 6 bases, with 13 bases left in between. The CDR3 is 13 amino acids.

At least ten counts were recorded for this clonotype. CDR3 loop: CSARVGDQPQHF. The DNA of the CDR3 is TGCAGTGCTAGGGTGGGGGATCAGCCCCAGCATTTT. The rearrangement joins TRBV20-1 to TRBJ1-5, with D possibly matching TRBD1 (5 bases). Germline V lookup: CDR1 DFQATT, CDR2 SNEGSKA (reference sequence). The CDR3 extends over 12 amino acids. Trimming pared 3 bases from V and 5 bases from J, leaving 8 bases between.

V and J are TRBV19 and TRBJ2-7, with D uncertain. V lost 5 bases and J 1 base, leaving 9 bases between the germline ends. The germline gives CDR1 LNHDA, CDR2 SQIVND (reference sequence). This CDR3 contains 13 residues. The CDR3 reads CASSVTRSYEQYF. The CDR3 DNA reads TGTGCCAGTAGTGTGACACGTTCCTACGAGCAGTACTTC.

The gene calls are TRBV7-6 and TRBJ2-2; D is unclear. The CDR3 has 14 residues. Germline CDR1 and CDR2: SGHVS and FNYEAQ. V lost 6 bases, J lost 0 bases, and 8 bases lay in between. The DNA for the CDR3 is TGTGCCAGCAGTCAAATGGCGAACACCGGGGAGCTGTTTTTT. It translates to CASSQMANTGELFF.

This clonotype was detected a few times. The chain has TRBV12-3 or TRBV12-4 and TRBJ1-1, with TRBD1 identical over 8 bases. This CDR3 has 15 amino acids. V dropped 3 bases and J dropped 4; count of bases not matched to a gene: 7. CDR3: CASSLQGAVGTEAFF. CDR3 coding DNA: TGTGCCAGCAGTTTGCAGGGGGCGGTCGGCACTGAAGCTTTCTTT.

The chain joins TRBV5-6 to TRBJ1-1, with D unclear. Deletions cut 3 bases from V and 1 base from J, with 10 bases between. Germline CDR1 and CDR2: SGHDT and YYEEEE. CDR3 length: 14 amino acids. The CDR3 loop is CASSSLIRNTEAFF. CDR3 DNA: TGTGCCAGCAGCTCGCTCATTCGGAACACTGAAGCTTTCTTT.

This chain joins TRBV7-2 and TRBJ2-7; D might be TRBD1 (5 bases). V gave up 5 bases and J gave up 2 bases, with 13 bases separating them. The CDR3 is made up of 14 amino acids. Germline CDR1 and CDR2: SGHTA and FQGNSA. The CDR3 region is CASSPRQSTYEQYF. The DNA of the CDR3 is TGTGCCAGCAGCCCCCGACAGAGTACCTACGAGCAGTACTTC.

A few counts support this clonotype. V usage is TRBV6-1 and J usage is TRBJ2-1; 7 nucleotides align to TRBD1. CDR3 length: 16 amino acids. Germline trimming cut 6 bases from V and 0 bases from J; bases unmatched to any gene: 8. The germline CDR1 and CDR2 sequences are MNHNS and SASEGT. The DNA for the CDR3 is TGTGCCAGCAGCCAAGCCCGACAGGGCTCCTACAATGAGCAGTTCTTC. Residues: CASSQARQGSYNEQFF.

The DNA of the CDR3 is TGTGCCAGCAGCACAGAGACTAGACGGCAGTTCTTC. As protein: CASSTETRRQFF. The V gene is TRBV7-2, the J gene TRBJ2-1, with D possibly TRBD2 on 6 matching bases. V lost 5 bases and J lost 12, with 14 bases in between. This CDR3 spans 12 amino acids. Looked up from germline, CDR1 is SGHTA and CDR2 is FQGNSA.

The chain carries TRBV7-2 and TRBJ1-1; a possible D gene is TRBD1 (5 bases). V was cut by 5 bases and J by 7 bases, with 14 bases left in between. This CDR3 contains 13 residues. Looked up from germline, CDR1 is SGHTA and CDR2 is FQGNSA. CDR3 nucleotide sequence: TGTGCCAGCAGCACCGGCCAGGGACTTGAAGCTTTCTTT. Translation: CASSTGQGLEAFF.

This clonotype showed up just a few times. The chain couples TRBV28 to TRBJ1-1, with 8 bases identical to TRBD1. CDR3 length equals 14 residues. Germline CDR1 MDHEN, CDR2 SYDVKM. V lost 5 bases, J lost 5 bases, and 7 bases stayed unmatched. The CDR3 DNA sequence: TGTGCCAGCAGTGGGAATCACAGGGGGACTGAAGCTTTCTTT. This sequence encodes CASSGNHRGTEAFF.

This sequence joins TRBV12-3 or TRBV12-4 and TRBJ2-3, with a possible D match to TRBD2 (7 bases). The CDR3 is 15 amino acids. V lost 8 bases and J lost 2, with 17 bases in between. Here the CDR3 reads CASLLGGGNTDTQYF. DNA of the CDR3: TGTGCCAGCCTCCTGGGGGGGGGCAACACAGATACGCAGTATTTT.